This TCR beta chain came from a study of blood T cell repertoires in COVID-19. Study overall: Italy, Spain and the United States were the sources of the convalescent and acute COVID-19 samples. PBMCs, B-cell-depleted T cells, or T cells were the source of the cDNA or gDNA that made up the material.

This clone was observed a handful of times. Two negative PCRs, clearance, or symptom resolution characterized the recovered Cohort 3 donors. Trimming left V 6 bases short and J 5 bases short, with 10 bases between. The CDR3 totals 12 residues. Under the authors' procedure: Estimated nucleated cell counts came from reference gene primer amplification. The table came from immunoSEQ multiplex PCR; TCRdb's copy has only in-frame clones and leaves some out. V and J calls and clone size come straight from that table; D and trimming were deduced from the DNA. The table shows fewer than 350,000 clones, with 88% occurring only once.

Sequenced input: PBMCs or T cells enriched from blood (not recorded which). The V and J genes are TRBV12-3 or TRBV12-4 and TRBJ1-2; unclear D gene. This sequence was found in a woman aged 25 to 39 who had recovered from COVID-19. This CDR3 reads CASSRLTYGYTF. CDR3 DNA: TGTGCCAGCAGCCGCCTCACATATGGCTACACCTTC.